The clone carrying this TCR beta chain was picked up many times. The source of the sample is a study of human T cells and chemical hapten exposure. Study-wide context: Patches with 0.01% DPC went on the upper back, and the tests were read at 6 days. Alopecia areata, totalis or universalis affected patients who were mostly female.

Each cDNA molecule in the library carried unique molecular identifiers. In the authors' methods: Samples contained a median of 95,638 TCRs, with a range of about 23,224 to 750,000. Via MiXCR, TCRdb re-called the RACE reads, giving one row per CDR3 protein. These V and J calls derive from TCRdb rather than the authors' analysis. The sample has about 100,000 distinct CDR3 sequences, 9.5% to 12% seen once. V was cut by 2 bases and J by 1 base, with 11 bases left in between. CDR1 is SGHVS, CDR2 FNYEAQ, per germline. The CDR3 loop spans 15 amino acids. The time point denotes: patch test 2, 6 weeks after DPC sensitization. Treatment in this sample: therapeutic diphenylcyclopropenone sensitization with weekly scalp DPC.

The chain employs TRBV7-6 and TRBJ2-5; TRBD2 is a possible D gene (6 bases). The source is a woman in her 40s with alopecia areata. Some clones in this sample may be carry-over from other donors' samples. Sample: whole blood, taken in connection with sensitization to the hapten diphenylcyclopropenone (DPC). CDR3: CASSLIGGAQETQYF. DNA for the CDR3: TGTGCCAGCAGCTTAATCGGCGGGGCCCAAGAGACCCAGTACTTC.